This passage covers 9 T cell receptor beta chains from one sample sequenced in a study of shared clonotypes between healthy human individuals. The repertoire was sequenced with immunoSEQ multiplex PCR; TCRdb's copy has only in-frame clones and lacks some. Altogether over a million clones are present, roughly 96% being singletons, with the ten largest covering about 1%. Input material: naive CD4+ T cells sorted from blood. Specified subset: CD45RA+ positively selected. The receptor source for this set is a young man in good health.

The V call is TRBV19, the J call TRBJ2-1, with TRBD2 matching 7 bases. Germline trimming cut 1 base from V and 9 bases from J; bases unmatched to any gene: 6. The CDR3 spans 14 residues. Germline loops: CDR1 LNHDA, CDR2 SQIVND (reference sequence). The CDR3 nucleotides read TGTGCCAGTAGTATAGTAATGGGGGGGAGTGAGCAGTTCTTC. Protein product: CASSIVMGGSEQFF.

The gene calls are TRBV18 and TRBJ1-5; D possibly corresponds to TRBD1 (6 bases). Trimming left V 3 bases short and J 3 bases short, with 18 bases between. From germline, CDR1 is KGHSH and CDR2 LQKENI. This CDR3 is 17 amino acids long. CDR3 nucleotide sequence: TGTGCCAGCTCACCTACAAGGGGGTTTAGTGCCAATCAGCCCCAGCATTTT. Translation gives CASSPTRGFSANQPQHF.

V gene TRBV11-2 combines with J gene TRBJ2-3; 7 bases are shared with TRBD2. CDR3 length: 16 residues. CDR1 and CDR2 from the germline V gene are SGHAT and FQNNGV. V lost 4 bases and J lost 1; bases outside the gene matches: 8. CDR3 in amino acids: CASSSVGGGGTDTQYF. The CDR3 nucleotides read TGTGCCAGCAGCTCGGTGGGCGGGGGAGGCACAGATACGCAGTATTTT.

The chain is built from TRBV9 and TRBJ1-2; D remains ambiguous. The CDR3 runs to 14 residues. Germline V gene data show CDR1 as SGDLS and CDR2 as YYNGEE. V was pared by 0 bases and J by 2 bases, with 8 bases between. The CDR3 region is CASSVDSGNYGYTF. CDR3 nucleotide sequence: TGTGCCAGCAGCGTAGATTCGGGAAACTATGGCTACACCTTC.

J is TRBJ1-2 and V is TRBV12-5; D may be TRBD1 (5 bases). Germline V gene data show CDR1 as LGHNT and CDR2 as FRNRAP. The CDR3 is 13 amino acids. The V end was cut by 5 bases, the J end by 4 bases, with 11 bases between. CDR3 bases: TGTGCTAGTGGTGTGACAGAGGGCTATGGCTACACCTTC. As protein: CASGVTEGYGYTF.

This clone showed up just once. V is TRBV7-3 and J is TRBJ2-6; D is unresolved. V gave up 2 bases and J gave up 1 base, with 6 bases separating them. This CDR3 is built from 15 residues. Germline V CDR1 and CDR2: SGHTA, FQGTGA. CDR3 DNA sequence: TGTGCCAGCAGCTTACAAGAATCTGGGGCCAACGTCCTGACTTTC. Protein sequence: CASSLQESGANVLTF.

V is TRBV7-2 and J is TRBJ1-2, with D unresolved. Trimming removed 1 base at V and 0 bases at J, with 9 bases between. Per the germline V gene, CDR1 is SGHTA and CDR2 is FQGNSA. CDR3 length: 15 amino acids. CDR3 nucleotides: TGTGCCAGCAGCTTAGAAGCCACAACTAACTATGGCTACACCTTC. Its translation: CASSLEATTNYGYTF.

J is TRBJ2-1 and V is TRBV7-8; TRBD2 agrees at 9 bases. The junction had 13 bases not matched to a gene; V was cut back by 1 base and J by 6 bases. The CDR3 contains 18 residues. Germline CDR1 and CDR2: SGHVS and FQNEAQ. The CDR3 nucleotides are TGTGCCAGCAGCTTAGGGCGGATGGTAGCGGGAGTTTTCAATGAGCAGTTCTTC. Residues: CASSLGRMVAGVFNEQFF.

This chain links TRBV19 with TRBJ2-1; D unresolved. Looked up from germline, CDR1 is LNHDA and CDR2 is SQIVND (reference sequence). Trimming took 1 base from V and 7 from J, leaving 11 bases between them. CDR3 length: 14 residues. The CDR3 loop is CASSIGPARNEQFF. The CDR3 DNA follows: TGTGCCAGTAGTATAGGTCCAGCGAGGAATGAGCAGTTCTTC. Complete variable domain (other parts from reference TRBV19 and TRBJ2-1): DGGITQSPKYLFRKEGQNVTLSCEQNLNHDAMYWYRQDPGQGLRLIYYSQIVNDFQKGDIAEGYSVSREKKESFPLTVTSAQKNPTAFYLCASSIGPARNEQFFGPGTRLTVL.